Detailed here is one T cell receptor (beta chain). The data are from a study of memory CD4+ T cells and cytomegalovirus serostatus. Study-level background: Of the healthy Belgian adults, 9 or 10 were CMV seropositive and approximately 24 seronegative.

Trimming removed 7 bases at V and 4 bases at J, with 19 bases between. CDR1 is GTSNPN, CDR2 SVGIG, per germline (reference sequence). The length of the CDR3 is 15 residues. The sort gate was single viable CD3+CD4+CD8-CD45RO+ cells for memory CD4+ T cells. As handled by the study authors: Out-of-frame sequences were removed, leaving 2 million to 2.5 million distinct TCRbeta sequences. Profiling relied on immunoSEQ multiplex PCR, and the TCRdb table lists in-frame clones only, not all of them. The V and J calls and the clone size are those of that table, but D and trimming were determined from the DNA. The repertoire holds around 40,000 clones, 70% to 80% seen once, with around 0.72% in the top ten.

The specimen was memory CD4+ T cells from blood. This TCR was recovered from an adult in good health and CMV-seronegative. V and J are TRBV30 and TRBJ2-2; possibly TRBD1 or TRBD2 for D (5 bases each). The DNA for the CDR3 is TGTGCCTACAGGCTCCGGGGCTCGTCCACCGGGGAGCTGTTTTTT. Encoded protein: CAYRLRGSSTGELFF. Full variable domain (missing parts from reference TRBV30 and TRBJ2-2): SQTIHQWPATLVQPVGSPLSLECTVEGTSNPNLYWYRQAAGRGLQLLFYSVGIGQISSEVPQNLSASRPQDRQFILSSKKLLLSDSGFYLCAYRLRGSSTGELFFGEGSRLTVL.